This T cell receptor beta chain was identified during a study of T-cell reconstitution after alpha-beta-depleted transplantation in children. Unique molecular identifiers were built into the TCRbeta library. TCRdb re-called the PCR reads through MiXCR, storing one row per CDR3 protein. The sample records 450,000 to 600,000 distinct CDR3 sequences, around 17% being singletons. The junction had 14 bases not matched to a gene; V was cut back by 2 bases and J by 3 bases. Germline-derived CDR1 and CDR2 are SQVTM and ANQGSEA. The CDR3 runs to 18 residues. The rearrangement joins TRBV29-1 to TRBJ1-2, with TRBD1 identical over 11 bases. This sample comprised PBMCs from the stem cell graft donor, obtained from the stem cell graft. This clonotype was obtained from a human donor who donated a stem cell graft to a child with acute lymphoblastic leukemia. The CDR3 DNA reads TGCAGCGTTGAAAAAGGACAGGGGGCTTCCCGAGAAGACTATGGCTACACCTTC. Amino acids: CSVEKGQGASREDYGYTF.